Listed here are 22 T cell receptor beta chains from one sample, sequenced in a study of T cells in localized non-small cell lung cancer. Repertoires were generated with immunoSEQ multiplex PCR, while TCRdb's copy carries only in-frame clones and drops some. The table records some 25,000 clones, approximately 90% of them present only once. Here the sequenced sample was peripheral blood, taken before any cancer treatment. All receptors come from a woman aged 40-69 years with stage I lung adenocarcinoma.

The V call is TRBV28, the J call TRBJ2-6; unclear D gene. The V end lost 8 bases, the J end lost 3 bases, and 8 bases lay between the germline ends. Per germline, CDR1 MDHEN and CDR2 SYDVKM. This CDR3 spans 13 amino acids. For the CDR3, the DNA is TGTGCCAGCTGCCCTTTTGGGGCCAACGTCCTGACTTTC. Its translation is CASCPFGANVLTF.

This CDR3 is CASSPDRSSGNTIYF. CDR3 nucleotides: TGTGCCAGCAGCCCCGACAGGTCCTCTGGAAACACCATATATTTT. The chain recombines TRBV2 with TRBJ1-3; maybe TRBD1 (6 bases). This CDR3 comprises 15 residues. The V gene lost 6 bases and the J gene lost 0 bases, with 12 bases spanning the gap. CDR1 is SNHLY, CDR2 FYNNEI, per germline.

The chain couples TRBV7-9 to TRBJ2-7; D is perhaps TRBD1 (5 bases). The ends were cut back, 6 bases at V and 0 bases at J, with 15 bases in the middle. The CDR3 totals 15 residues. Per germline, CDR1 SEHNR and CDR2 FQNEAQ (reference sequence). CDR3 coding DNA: TGTGCCAGCAGTCCCCAGGGTCGGAGCTCCTACGAGCAGTACTTC. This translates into CASSPQGRSSYEQYF.

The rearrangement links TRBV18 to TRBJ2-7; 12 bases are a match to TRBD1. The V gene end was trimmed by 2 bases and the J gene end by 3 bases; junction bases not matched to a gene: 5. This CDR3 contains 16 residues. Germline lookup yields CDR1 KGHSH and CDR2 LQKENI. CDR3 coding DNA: TGTGCCAGCTCACCATCCGGGACAGGGGGCCGCTACGAGCAGTACTTC. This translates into CASSPSGTGGRYEQYF.

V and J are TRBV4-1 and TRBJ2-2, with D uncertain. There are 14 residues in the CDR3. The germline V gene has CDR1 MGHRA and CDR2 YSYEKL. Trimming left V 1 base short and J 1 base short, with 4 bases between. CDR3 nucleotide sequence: TGCGCCAGCAGCCAAGTTGGGAACACCGGGGAGCTGTTTTTT. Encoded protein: CASSQVGNTGELFF.

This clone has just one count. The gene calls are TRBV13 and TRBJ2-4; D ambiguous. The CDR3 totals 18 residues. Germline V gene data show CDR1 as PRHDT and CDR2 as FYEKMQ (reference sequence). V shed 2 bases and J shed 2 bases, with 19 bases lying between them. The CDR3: CASSLSPLSGPSKNIQYF. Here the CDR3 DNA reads TGTGCCAGCAGCTTAAGCCCGCTGAGTGGACCTTCCAAAAACATTCAGTACTTC. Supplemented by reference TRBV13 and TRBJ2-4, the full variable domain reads AAGVIQSPRHLIKEKRETATLKCYPIPRHDTVYWYQQGPGQDPQFLISFYEKMQSDKGSIPDRFSAQQFSDYHSELNMSSLELGDSALYFCASSLSPLSGPSKNIQYFGAGTRLSVL.

For the CDR3, the DNA is TGTGCCAGCAGTCCCTCGGGGAGGAGAGACTACGAGCAGTACTTC. Its protein product is CASSPSGRRDYEQYF. The chain links TRBV27 to TRBJ2-7, with a tentative D call TRBD2 (6 bases). The germline CDR1 and CDR2 sequences are MNHEY and SMNVEV (reference sequence). V lost 5 bases, J lost 3 bases, and 17 bases lay in between. The CDR3 runs 15 residues.

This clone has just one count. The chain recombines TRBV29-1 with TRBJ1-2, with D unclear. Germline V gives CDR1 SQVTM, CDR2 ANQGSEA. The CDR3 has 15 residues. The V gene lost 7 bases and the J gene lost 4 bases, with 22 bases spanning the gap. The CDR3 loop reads CSGNTDGGSGYGYTF. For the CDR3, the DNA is TGCAGCGGGAATACGGACGGAGGCTCGGGCTATGGCTACACCTTC.

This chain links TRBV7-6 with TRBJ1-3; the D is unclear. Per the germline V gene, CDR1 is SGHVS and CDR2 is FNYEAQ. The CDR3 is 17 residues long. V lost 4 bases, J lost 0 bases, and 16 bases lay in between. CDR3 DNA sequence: TGTGCCAGCAGCTCAACGACGGCCGCCGCCTCTGGAAACACCATATATTTT. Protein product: CASSSTTAAASGNTIYF.

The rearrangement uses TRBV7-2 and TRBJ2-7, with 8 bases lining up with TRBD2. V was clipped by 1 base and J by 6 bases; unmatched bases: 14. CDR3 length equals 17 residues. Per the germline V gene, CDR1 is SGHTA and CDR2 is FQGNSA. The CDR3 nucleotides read TGTGCCAGCAGCTTAGTAGAGGGGTTAGCGGGAAATTTCGAGCAGTACTTC. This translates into CASSLVEGLAGNFEQYF.

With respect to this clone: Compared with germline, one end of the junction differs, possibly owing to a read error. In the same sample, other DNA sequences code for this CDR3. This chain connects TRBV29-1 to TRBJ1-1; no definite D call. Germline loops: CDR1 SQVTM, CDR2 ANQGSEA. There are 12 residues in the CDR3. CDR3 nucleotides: TGCAGCGTTGCACCCATGAACACTGAAGCTTTCTTC. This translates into CSVAPMNTEAFF. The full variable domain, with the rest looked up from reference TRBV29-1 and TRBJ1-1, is SAVISQKPSRDICQRGTSLTIQCQVDSQVTMMFWYRQQPGQSLTLIATANQGSEATYESGFVIDKFPISRPNLTFSTLTVSNMSPEDSSIYLCSVAPMNTEAFFGQGTRLTVV.

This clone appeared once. CDR3 sequence (DNA): TGTGCCAGCAGCTTAGAGGGGGGGAGCTCCTACGAGCAGTACTTC. Translated, it gives CASSLEGGSSYEQYF. This sequence joins TRBV7-2 and TRBJ2-7; D perhaps matches TRBD2 (7 bases). Deletions cut 1 base from V and 0 bases from J, with 10 bases between. This CDR3 is built from 15 residues. Germline values: CDR1 SGHTA, CDR2 FQGNSA.

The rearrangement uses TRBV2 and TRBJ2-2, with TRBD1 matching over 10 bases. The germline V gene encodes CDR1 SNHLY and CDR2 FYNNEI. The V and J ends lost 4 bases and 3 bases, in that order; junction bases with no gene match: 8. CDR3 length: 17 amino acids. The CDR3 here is CASSAHPGTGDTGELFF. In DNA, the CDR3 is TGTGCCAGCAGTGCCCATCCCGGGACAGGGGACACCGGGGAGCTGTTTTTT.

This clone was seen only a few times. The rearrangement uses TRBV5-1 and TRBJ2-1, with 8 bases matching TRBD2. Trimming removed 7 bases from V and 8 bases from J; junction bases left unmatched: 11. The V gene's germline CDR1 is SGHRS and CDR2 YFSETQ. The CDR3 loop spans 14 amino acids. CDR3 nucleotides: TGCGCCAGCGCCGGGACTAGTGGTTTGGATGAGCAGTTCTTC. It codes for CASAGTSGLDEQFF.

CDR3 in DNA: TGTGCCAGCAGTGCTCTGGGGACAGGGGGCTACGAGCAGTACTTC. Translating gives CASSALGTGGYEQYF. The rearrangement links TRBV28 to TRBJ2-7; 11 bases match TRBD1. V gave up 5 bases and J gave up 3 bases; unmatched junction bases: 6. The CDR3 spans 15 residues. Per germline, CDR1 MDHEN and CDR2 SYDVKM. The variable domain in full, with the rest retrieved from reference TRBV28 and TRBJ2-7, is DVKVTQSSRYLVKRTGEKVFLECVQDMDHENMFWYRQDPGLGLRLIYFSYDVKMKEKGDIPEGYSVSREKKERFSLILESASTNQTSMYLCASSALGTGGYEQYFGPGTRLTVT.

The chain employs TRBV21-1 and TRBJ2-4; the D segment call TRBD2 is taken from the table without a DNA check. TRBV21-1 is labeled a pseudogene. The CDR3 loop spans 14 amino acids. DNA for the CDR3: TGTGCCAGCGGAGGCGGGGAGGACGCAAACATTCAGTACTTC. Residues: CASGGGEDANIQYF.

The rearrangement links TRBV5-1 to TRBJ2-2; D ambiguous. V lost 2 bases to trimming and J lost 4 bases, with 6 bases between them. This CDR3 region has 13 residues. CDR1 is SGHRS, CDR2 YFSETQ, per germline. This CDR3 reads CASSFDFTGELFF. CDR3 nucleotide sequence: TGCGCCAGCAGCTTCGACTTCACCGGGGAGCTGTTTTTT.

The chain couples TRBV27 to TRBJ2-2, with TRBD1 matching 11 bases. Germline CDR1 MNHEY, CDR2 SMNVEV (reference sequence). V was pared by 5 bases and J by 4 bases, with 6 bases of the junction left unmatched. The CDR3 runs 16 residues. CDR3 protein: CASSPWGQGGTGELFF. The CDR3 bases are TGTGCCAGCAGTCCCTGGGGACAGGGGGGCACCGGGGAGCTGTTTTTT.

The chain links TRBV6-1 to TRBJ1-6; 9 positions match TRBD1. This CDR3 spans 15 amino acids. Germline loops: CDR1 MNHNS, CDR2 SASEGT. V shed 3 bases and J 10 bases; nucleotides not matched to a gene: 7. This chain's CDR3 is CASSDGQGSLSPLHF. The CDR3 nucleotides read TGTGCCAGCAGTGATGGACAGGGGTCGTTGTCACCCCTCCACTTT.

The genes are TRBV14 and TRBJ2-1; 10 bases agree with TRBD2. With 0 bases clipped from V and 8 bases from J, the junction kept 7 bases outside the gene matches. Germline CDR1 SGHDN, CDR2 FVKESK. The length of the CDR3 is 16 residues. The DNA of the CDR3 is TGTGCCAGCAGCCAAGAATCAGCGGGAGGGCTGGATGAGCAGTTCTTC. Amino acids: CASSQESAGGLDEQFF.

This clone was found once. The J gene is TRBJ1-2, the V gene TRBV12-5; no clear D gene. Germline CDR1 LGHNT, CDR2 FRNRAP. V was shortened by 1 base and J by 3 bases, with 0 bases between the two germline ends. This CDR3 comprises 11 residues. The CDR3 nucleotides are TGTGCTAGTGGTTTGGACTATGGCTACACCTTC. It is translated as CASGLDYGYTF.

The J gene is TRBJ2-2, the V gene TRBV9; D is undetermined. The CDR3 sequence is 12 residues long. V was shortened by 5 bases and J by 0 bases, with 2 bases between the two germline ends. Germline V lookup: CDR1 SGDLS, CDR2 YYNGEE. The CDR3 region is CASSANTGELFF. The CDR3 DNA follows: TGTGCCAGCAGTGCGAACACCGGGGAGCTGTTTTTT.